Presented here are 18 T cell receptor beta chains from one specimen sequenced in a study of T cell responses to AZD1222 COVID-19 vaccine. Assay: immunoSEQ multiplex PCR; the TCRdb copy retains only in-frame clones and omits some. The table shows under 150,000 clones, with around 90% occurring only once. Sequences were derived from peripheral blood, sampled 28 days after the second AZD1222 dose. The receptors derive from an adult who received the AZD1222 COVID-19 vaccine.

The V and J genes are TRBV19 and TRBJ2-3; D is perhaps TRBD1 or TRBD2 (7 bases each). The V end was cut by 0 bases, the J end by 1 base, with 14 bases between. This CDR3 has 17 amino acids. Germline-derived CDR1 and CDR2 are LNHDA and SQIVND (reference sequence). The CDR3 is CASSIDLAGGGTDTQYF. The CDR3 DNA reads TGTGCCAGTAGTATAGATTTGGCAGGGGGGGGCACAGATACGCAGTATTTT.

V and J are TRBV24-1 and TRBJ2-3; 11 bases match TRBD2. Germline V gene sequence: CDR1 KGHDR, CDR2 SFDVKD. J was trimmed by 5 bases and V by 5 bases; bases with no gene match: 5. The CDR3 has 15 residues. The CDR3 spells CATSGTSGREDTQYF. DNA of the CDR3: TGTGCCACCAGTGGCACTAGCGGGAGAGAAGATACGCAGTATTTT.

Only one count was recorded for this clone. This chain joins TRBV2 and TRBJ2-5; D unresolved. With 6 bases removed from V and 4 bases from J, the gap between germline ends came to 9 bases. CDR3 length: 12 amino acids. The germline gives CDR1 SNHLY, CDR2 FYNNEI. The CDR3: CASRTLGETQYF. CDR3 DNA: TGTGCCAGCAGGACCCTAGGAGAGACCCAGTACTTC.

Here the CDR3 reads CASSLGGLSNQPQHF. The CDR3 DNA is TGTGCCAGCAGCCTAGGGGGACTTAGCAATCAGCCCCAGCATTTT. The chain is built from TRBV6-2 or TRBV6-3 and TRBJ1-5; TRBD1 might be the D (6 bases). V lost 6 bases and J 0 bases, leaving 12 bases between the germline ends. The CDR3 loop spans 15 amino acids. Germline V lookup: CDR1 MNHEY, CDR2 SVGEGT.

This clone was counted only a few times. The rearrangement links TRBV3-1 (or the pseudogene TRBV3-2) to TRBJ2-7; D gene ambiguous. The germline V gene encodes CDR1 LGHDT and CDR2 YNNKEL (reference sequence). V lost 3 bases, J lost 6 bases, and 6 bases lay in between. This CDR3 spans 11 amino acids. CDR3 in DNA: TGTGCCAGCAGCCACTCGCGCGAGCAGTACTTC. Its translation: CASSHSREQYF.

J is TRBJ1-3 and V is TRBV9, with 9 nucleotides matching TRBD1. The CDR3 contains 15 residues. The ends lost 1 base at V and 2 bases at J; junction bases unmatched: 1. CDR1 SGDLS and CDR2 YYNGEE come from the germline V gene. The CDR3 nucleotides are TGTGCCAGCAGCGTAAGGACAGGGGCTGGAAACACCATATATTTT. This translates into CASSVRTGAGNTIYF.

A few counts support this clone. This rearrangement joins TRBV6-5 to TRBJ1-2, with unresolved D. This CDR3 contains 16 residues. The germline V gene encodes CDR1 MNHEY and CDR2 SVGAGI. Trimming left V 0 bases short and J 1 base short, with 12 bases between. CDR3 residues: CASSYSRPDLNYGYTF. CDR3 DNA sequence: TGTGCCAGCAGTTACTCGAGGCCAGACCTTAACTATGGCTACACCTTC.

This clone turned up a few times. J is TRBJ1-2 and V is TRBV28; 7 bases map to TRBD1. Trimming took 5 bases from V and 7 from J; bases not matched to a gene: 16. The CDR3 length is 16 residues. CDR1 MDHEN and CDR2 SYDVKM come from the germline V gene. The CDR3 spells CASSPSRRGRFGGYTF. CDR3 bases: TGTGCCAGCAGTCCCTCCCGCAGGGGGAGGTTTGGTGGCTACACCTTC.

The table lists this clone with a count of one. The chain links TRBV6-5 to TRBJ1-3; 9 bases map to TRBD1. Looked up from germline, CDR1 is MNHEY and CDR2 is SVGAGI. The V segment lost 6 bases and the J segment 0 bases; nucleotides outside the gene matches: 3. This CDR3 is built from 15 residues. The CDR3 nucleotides read TGTGCCAGCAGAGGGACAGGGTCCTCTGGAAACACCATATATTTT. Its protein product is CASRGTGSSGNTIYF.

This chain connects TRBV5-5 to TRBJ2-7, with a tentative D call TRBD1 (6 bases). V lost 4 bases, J lost 0 bases, and 17 bases lay in between. This CDR3 has 16 amino acids. Germline V gene lookup returns CDR1 SGHKS and CDR2 YYEKEE (reference sequence). This CDR3 is CASSPARDTLSYEQYF. CDR3 DNA: TGTGCCAGCAGCCCGGCCCGGGACACTCTCTCCTACGAGCAGTACTTC. The whole variable domain, remainder taken from reference TRBV5-5 and TRBJ2-7, is DAGVTQSPTHLIKTRGQQVTLRCSPISGHKSVSWYQQVLGQGPQFIFQYYEKEERGRGNFPDRFSARQFPNYSSELNVNALLLGDSALYLCASSPARDTLSYEQYFGPGTRLTVT.

The chain has TRBV5-1 and TRBJ1-1; a weak D match, TRBD1 (5 bases). V was shortened by 0 bases and J by 1 base, with 13 bases between the two germline ends. Germline CDR1 and CDR2: SGHRS and YFSETQ. This CDR3 spans 16 amino acids. CDR3 residues: CASSLGAQGGNTEAFF. As DNA, the CDR3 is TGCGCCAGCAGCTTGGGGGCGCAGGGAGGGAACACTGAAGCTTTCTTT.

This clone was seen just once. The chain employs TRBV19 and TRBJ2-5, with 10 bases that match TRBD1. This CDR3 is built from 16 residues. From germline, CDR1 is LNHDA and CDR2 SQIVND (reference sequence). After removal of 6 bases from V and 1 base from J, the junction contained 8 bases not matched to a gene. The CDR3: CASSLDGQGGQETQYF. For the CDR3, the DNA is TGTGCCAGTAGCCTAGACGGACAGGGGGGCCAAGAGACCCAGTACTTC.

The CDR3 nucleotides are TGTGCCTGGGACAGGGGACCTTATAATTCACCCCTCCACTTT. Protein: CAWDRGPYNSPLHF. The chain couples TRBV30 to TRBJ1-6; TRBD1 matches 8 bases. CDR3 length: 14 residues. V lost 5 bases to trimming and J lost 4 bases; unmatched junction nucleotides: 4. CDR1 GTSNPN and CDR2 SVGIG come from the germline V gene (reference sequence).

The chain is built from TRBV25-1 and TRBJ1-2, with 8 bases aligning to TRBD1. Looked up from germline, CDR1 is MGHDK and CDR2 is SYGVNS. The CDR3 is 12 amino acids. V was clipped by 5 bases and J by 6 bases; unmatched bases: 2. The CDR3 loop is CASSRTGNGYTF. The CDR3, as DNA: TGTGCCAGCAGTCGGACAGGGAATGGCTACACCTTC.

This clone was recorded a few times. This chain uses TRBV27 with TRBJ2-7, with a weak D call TRBD2 (5 bases). The CDR3 is 14 amino acids. CDR1 is MNHEY and CDR2 is SMNVEV in the germline V gene (reference sequence). Trimming pared 3 bases from V and 2 bases from J, leaving 11 bases between. CDR3: CASSFAGSTYEQYF. For the CDR3, the DNA is TGTGCCAGCAGTTTTGCGGGCTCCACCTACGAGCAGTACTTC.

V usage is TRBV7-2 and J usage is TRBJ2-7; TRBD1 aligns across 9 bases. CDR3 length equals 14 residues. V shed 5 bases, J shed 1 base, and the junction held 3 bases outside the gene matches. Germline assignment: CDR1 SGHTA and CDR2 FQGNSA. CDR3 sequence: CASSVGQGSYEQYF. CDR3 DNA: TGTGCCAGCAGCGTGGGACAGGGTTCCTACGAGCAGTACTTC.

The V gene is TRBV11-2, the J gene TRBJ1-2; 9 bases fit TRBD1. Germline CDR1 is SGHAT and CDR2 is FQNNGV. The CDR3 sequence is 15 residues long. The J segment lost 2 bases and the V segment lost 5 bases, leaving 6 bases of the junction unmatched. The CDR3 reads CASSLRTGANYGYTF. Here the CDR3 DNA reads TGTGCCAGCAGCCTTCGGACAGGGGCGAACTATGGCTACACCTTC. The full variable domain, its missing parts supplied by reference TRBV11-2 and TRBJ1-2, is EAGVAQSPRYKIIEKRQSVAFWCNPISGHATLYWYQQILGQGPKLLIQFQNNGVVDDSQLPKDRFSAERLKGVDSTLKIQPAKLEDSAVYLCASSLRTGANYGYTFGSGTRLTVV.

The rearrangement links TRBV19 to TRBJ1-5; a possible D gene is TRBD1 (5 bases). Germline lookup yields CDR1 LNHDA and CDR2 SQIVND (reference sequence). This CDR3 is 14 amino acids long. V lost 6 bases and J lost 2, with 11 bases in between. The CDR3 coding sequence is TGTGCCAGTAGAGGGGAGTATGGCAATCAGCCCCAGCATTTT. Amino acids: CASRGEYGNQPQHF.